The 21 T cell receptor beta chains presented below share a single source sample, sequenced in a study of cytomegalovirus exposure and HLA in healthy donors. Both 60 Vbeta primers and 13 Jbeta primers went into the PCR. Measured with immunoSEQ multiplex PCR; TCRdb has only the in-frame clones, and not every one. The table lists some 54,000 clones, around 84% of them singletons. Material for sequencing was PBMCs. These receptor sequences come from a male donor in good health and CMV-seronegative.

This chain uses TRBV18 with TRBJ1-2; unclear D gene. The CDR3 has 13 residues. The germline CDR1 and CDR2 sequences are KGHSH and LQKENI. V was cut by 3 bases and J by 8 bases, with 13 bases left in between. The CDR3 region is CASSPPSSSGYTF. In nucleotides, the CDR3 is TGTGCCAGCTCACCTCCGTCGAGCTCCGGCTACACCTTC.

This clone was detected only a few times. The chain recombines TRBV15 with TRBJ1-3; D gene ambiguous. V shed 0 bases and J shed 4 bases, with 7 bases lying between them. The CDR3 runs to 14 residues. Germline V gene lookup returns CDR1 LNHNV and CDR2 YYDKDF (reference sequence). The CDR3 loop is CATSREGIGNTIYF. The DNA for the CDR3 is TGTGCCACCAGCAGAGAGGGCATAGGAAACACCATATATTTT.

This clone was counted once. This rearrangement joins TRBV4-3 to TRBJ2-3; D ambiguous. CDR1 is LGHNA and CDR2 is YSLEER in the germline V gene. The CDR3 loop spans 17 amino acids. The ends were cut back, 0 bases at V and 5 bases at J, with 18 bases in the middle. For the CDR3, the DNA is TGCGCCAGCAGCCAAGATGAGGTCTCCCGGTTGGGAGATACGCAGTATTTT. Translated, it gives CASSQDEVSRLGDTQYF.

Here the CDR3 DNA reads TGTGCCACCAGCCCGCGACGAGGGACTAGGATGGAAGAGACCCAGTACTTC. Translated: CATSPRRGTRMEETQYF. The chain has TRBV15 and TRBJ2-5, with 8 positions matching TRBD2. The CDR3 has 17 residues. CDR1 and CDR2 from the germline V gene are LNHNV and YYDKDF (reference sequence). V lost 5 bases and J lost 3; bases outside the gene matches: 14. Looking up the rest from reference TRBV15 and TRBJ2-5 gives the full variable domain: DAMVIQNPRYQVTQFGKPVTLSCSQTLNHNVMYWYQQKSSQAPKLLFHYYDKDFNNEADTPDNFQSRRPNTSFCFLDIRSPGLGDTAMYLCATSPRRGTRMEETQYFGPGTRLLVL.

This clone appeared a few times. The V and J genes are TRBV9 and TRBJ2-2, with 11 nucleotides matching TRBD1. V trimming: 3 bases; J trimming: 3 bases; junction bases outside the gene matches: 7. The germline V gene has CDR1 SGDLS and CDR2 YYNGEE. This CDR3 has 17 amino acids. CDR3 residues: CASSERGTGGDTGELFF. CDR3 DNA: TGTGCCAGCAGCGAGAGGGGGACAGGGGGAGACACCGGGGAGCTGTTTTTT. Full variable domain (rest looked up from reference TRBV9 and TRBJ2-2): DSGVTQTPKHLITATGQRVTLRCSPRSGDLSVYWYQQSLDQGLQFLIQYYNGEERAKGNILERFSAQQFPDLHSELNLSSLELGDSALYFCASSERGTGGDTGELFFGEGSRLTVL.

This clone appeared a few times. This chain connects TRBV19 to TRBJ1-1; D perhaps matches TRBD1 (5 bases). The V end was cut by 7 bases, the J end by 4 bases, with 16 bases between. In germline, CDR1 is LNHDA, CDR2 SQIVND (reference sequence). The CDR3 loop spans 14 amino acids. The CDR3, as DNA: TGTGCCAGTACCCCAGGAGGGGCAGGCACTGAAGCTTTCTTT. This sequence encodes CASTPGGAGTEAFF.

The V gene is TRBV4-3, the J gene TRBJ2-4; 10 bases line up with TRBD1. CDR3 length equals 17 residues. The junction had 17 bases not matched to a gene; V was cut back by 3 bases and J by 12 bases. Germline V gene sequence: CDR1 LGHNA, CDR2 YSLEER. Here the CDR3 reads CASSHLAGTGEESAQYF. Here the CDR3 DNA reads TGCGCCAGCAGCCACCTGGCCGGGACAGGGGAGGAATCGGCTCAGTACTTC.

This chain uses TRBV2 with TRBJ2-3; TRBD2 matches at 11 bases. Germline V gives CDR1 SNHLY, CDR2 FYNNEI. The junction had 11 bases not matched to a gene; V was cut back by 5 bases and J by 1 base. The CDR3 runs 18 residues. CDR3 DNA sequence: TGTGCCAGCAGTCGTCCCACTAGCGGGGGCCGAGGCACAGATACGCAGTATTTT. Its protein product is CASSRPTSGGRGTDTQYF.

The V and J genes are TRBV2 and TRBJ1-5, with D tentatively TRBD1 (6 bases). This CDR3 is built from 14 residues. Germline loops: CDR1 SNHLY, CDR2 FYNNEI. Trimming removed 9 bases from V and 1 base from J, with 13 bases in between. Here the CDR3 DNA reads TGTGCCAGTCAACTTGACAGGAGCAATCAGCCCCAGCATTTT. Translated: CASQLDRSNQPQHF.

The rearrangement joins TRBV15 to TRBJ1-1; no reliable D call. V was shortened by 4 bases and J by 0 bases, with 9 bases between the two germline ends. CDR1 LNHNV and CDR2 YYDKDF come from the germline V gene (reference sequence). This CDR3 has 14 amino acids. In DNA, the CDR3 is TGTGCCACCAGCAAGAGCAGGATGAACACTGAAGCTTTCTTT. It encodes CATSKSRMNTEAFF. Supplemented by reference TRBV15 and TRBJ1-1, the full variable domain reads DAMVIQNPRYQVTQFGKPVTLSCSQTLNHNVMYWYQQKSSQAPKLLFHYYDKDFNNEADTPDNFQSRRPNTSFCFLDIRSPGLGDTAMYLCATSKSRMNTEAFFGQGTRLTVV.

The rearrangement links TRBV6-1 to TRBJ2-5; perhaps TRBD2 as D (6 bases). The CDR3 covers 15 residues. The V end was cut by 7 bases, the J end by 5 bases, with 20 bases between. Germline CDR1 and CDR2: MNHNS and SASEGT. This chain's CDR3 is CASTVGDSAAETQYF. CDR3 nucleotide sequence: TGTGCCAGCACCGTGGGGGACTCCGCTGCTGAGACCCAGTACTTC.

This clone was observed once. CDR3 nucleotides: TGTGCCAGCTCCCCTCCGGGACAGGGGGTAGATGAGCAGTTCTTC. It is translated as CASSPPGQGVDEQFF. The chain joins TRBV18 to TRBJ2-1; 11 bases match TRBD1. The length of the CDR3 is 15 residues. The germline V gene has CDR1 KGHSH and CDR2 LQKENI. The ends lost 6 bases at V and 8 bases at J; junction bases unmatched: 9. The full variable domain, rest sourced from reference TRBV18 and TRBJ2-1, is NAGVMQNPRHLVRRRGQEARLRCSPMKGHSHVYWYRQLPEEGLKFMVYLQKENIIDESGMPKERFSAEFPKEGPSILRIQQVVRGDSAAYFCASSPPGQGVDEQFFGPGTRLTVL.

V and J are TRBV7-6 and TRBJ2-5, with 10 bases that match TRBD1. The CDR3 runs to 15 residues. CDR1 is SGHVS, CDR2 FNYEAQ, per germline. The J segment lost 4 bases and the V segment lost 5 bases, leaving 7 bases of the junction unmatched. The CDR3 DNA follows: TGTGCCAGCAGCGAGGGACAGGGGAATCGAGAGACCCAGTACTTC. Its protein is CASSEGQGNRETQYF.

The genes are TRBV19 and TRBJ2-2; D is unresolved. V dropped 5 bases and J dropped 1 base, with 11 bases sitting between them. This CDR3 is 15 amino acids long. CDR1 LNHDA and CDR2 SQIVND come from the germline V gene (reference sequence). CDR3 sequence (DNA): TGTGCCAGTAGTGTCGACACCCTGAACACCGGGGAGCTGTTTTTT. Its protein is CASSVDTLNTGELFF.

The chain uses TRBV7-8 and TRBJ1-6, with 8 bases fitting TRBD1. The ends lost 6 bases at V and 1 base at J; junction bases unmatched: 11. The CDR3 sequence is 18 residues long. CDR1 SGHVS and CDR2 FQNEAQ come from the germline V gene. CDR3 sequence: CASSIRLGQESYNSPLHF. CDR3 in DNA: TGTGCCAGCAGTATCAGATTGGGACAGGAGTCCTATAATTCACCCCTCCACTTT.

The chain employs TRBV7-2 and TRBJ2-7, with 9 positions matching TRBD2. This CDR3 has 15 amino acids. CDR1 and CDR2 (germline): SGHTA, FQGNSA. V lost 5 bases and J lost 4; bases outside the gene matches: 9. In nucleotides, the CDR3 is TGTGCCAGCAGCCCTAGCGGGGTGGGGGCGTACGAGCAGTACTTC. Its translation is CASSPSGVGAYEQYF.

The rearrangement uses TRBV7-9 and TRBJ2-1; 7 nucleotides align to TRBD1. Germline V gene data show CDR1 as SEHNR and CDR2 as FQNEAQ (reference sequence). The CDR3 has 13 amino acids. With V trimmed by 6 bases and J by 7 bases, 6 bases remained unmatched. CDR3 nucleotide sequence: TGTGCCAGCAGGCGAATGACAGGGAATGAGCAGTTCTTC. Translating it yields CASRRMTGNEQFF.

This clone has a handful of counts. This chain links TRBV19 with TRBJ1-6; D possibly corresponds to TRBD1 (6 bases). Germline V gene data show CDR1 as LNHDA and CDR2 as SQIVND (reference sequence). The CDR3 is 12 residues long. Trimming stripped 11 bases from V and 4 bases from J, with 9 bases between. CDR3 bases: TGTGCCGTAGGACAGTATAATTCACCCCTCCACTTT. Translating it yields CAVGQYNSPLHF.

The genes are TRBV19 and TRBJ2-3; 9 bases agree with TRBD1. The CDR3 has 13 residues. V shed 6 bases and J 11 bases; nucleotides not matched to a gene: 9. Looked up from germline, CDR1 is LNHDA and CDR2 is SQIVND (reference sequence). CDR3 in DNA: TGTGCCAGTAGCAGATGGGACAGGGTGAAGCAGTATTTT. Its translation: CASSRWDRVKQYF. The entire variable domain, with the rest obtained from reference TRBV19 and TRBJ2-3, is as follows: DGGITQSPKYLFRKEGQNVTLSCEQNLNHDAMYWYRQDPGQGLRLIYYSQIVNDFQKGDIAEGYSVSREKKESFPLTVTSAQKNPTAFYLCASSRWDRVKQYFGPGTRLTVL.

The rearrangement joins TRBV7-9 to TRBJ1-2, with D perhaps TRBD1 (6 bases). This CDR3 is 16 amino acids long. Germline values: CDR1 SEHNR, CDR2 FQNEAQ (reference sequence). Trimming stripped 0 bases from V and 7 bases from J, with 18 bases between. CDR3 in DNA: TGTGCCAGCAGCTTAGCTCGGGACACTCAGGTCCGTGGCTACACCTTC. Protein sequence: CASSLARDTQVRGYTF.

This clone was counted between two and nine times. The V gene is TRBV30, the J gene TRBJ2-4; TRBD1 agrees at 7 bases. Trimming removed 1 base from V and 15 bases from J; junction bases left unmatched: 15. This CDR3 spans 14 amino acids. CDR1 is GTSNPN, CDR2 SVGIG, per germline (reference sequence). DNA of the CDR3: TGTGCCTGGAGTGACGACAACCTAGGGGGCTCCGGGTACTTC. This encodes CAWSDDNLGGSGYF.